This T cell receptor beta chain was sequenced in a study of identical twins. Whole-study results and caveats: Cord blood's abundant beta clonotypes had fewer insertions, unlike memory repertoires. The authors drew conclusions from cross-sectional statistical analysis rather than following the same donors.

With respect to this clonotype: As yet, its antigen is unknown.

TCRdb redid the calling of the 5' RACE reads with MiXCR, one entry per CDR3 protein. There are roughly 250,000 distinct CDR3 sequences in the sample; more than 12% occur only once, and 7% to 9.5% lies in the top ten. Germline CDR1 SGDLS, CDR2 YYNGEE. This CDR3 is 15 amino acids long. V lost 1 base, J lost 7 bases, and 18 bases lay in between. The clonotype originates from a woman aged 18-29 years in good health. The V call is TRBV9, the J call TRBJ2-7, with D uncertain. Specimen: memory (CD45RO+) T cells sorted from blood. CDR3 coding DNA: TGTGCCAGCAGCGTATCAGCTTATTCGGAAGAGGAGCAGTACTTC. It codes for CASSVSAYSEEEQYF.